A single sample gave rise to the 2 T cell receptor beta chains below, sequenced in a study of T cell responses to AZD1222 COVID-19 vaccine. Produced via immunoSEQ multiplex PCR; TCRdb's table is partial and in-frame only. Among 65,000 to 85,000 clones listed, roughly 84% were seen once. This specimen was peripheral blood, taken on day 0 of AZD1222 vaccination. The receptor set was obtained from an adult in good health.

The chain couples TRBV27 to TRBJ2-3; no definite D call. Trimming left V 6 bases short and J 1 base short, with 14 bases between. Germline V gives CDR1 MNHEY, CDR2 SMNVEV (reference sequence). This CDR3 is built from 15 residues. CDR3 protein: CASSLEPSGTDTQYF. In nucleotides, the CDR3 is TGTGCCAGCAGCCTTGAGCCCTCGGGCACAGATACGCAGTATTTT.

V gene TRBV7-9 combines with J gene TRBJ1-1; TRBD1 might be the D (5 bases). CDR3 length: 15 amino acids. Germline V CDR1 and CDR2: SEHNR, FQNEAQ (reference sequence). The V gene lost 2 bases and the J gene lost 4 bases, with 14 bases spanning the gap. The CDR3 region has the DNA TGTGCCAGCAGCTTAAGCTGGGGGAGGGGCACTGAAGCTTTCTTT. Its protein product is CASSLSWGRGTEAFF.